This passage covers 14 T cell receptor beta chains from one sample sequenced in a study of cytotoxic CD8 clonotypes in ibrutinib-treated CLL. Sequenced by immunoSEQ multiplex PCR; TCRdb stores in-frame clones only, minus some. The sample consists of approximately 160,000 clones, approximately 91% of them appearing once. The sample was PBMCs, taken at disease progression, from a patient treated with ibrutinib. Every receptor here comes from a human donor with chronic lymphocytic leukemia.

The chain links TRBV20-1 to TRBJ2-5, with unresolved D. The V gene's germline CDR1 is DFQATT and CDR2 SNEGSKA (reference sequence). CDR3 length: 11 amino acids. The V gene lost 5 bases and the J gene lost 5 bases, with 9 bases spanning the gap. The CDR3 sequence: CSAPKTETQYF. Here the CDR3 DNA reads TGCAGTGCTCCAAAAACGGAGACCCAGTACTTC.

The chain is built from TRBV9 and TRBJ2-3; 9 bases match TRBD1. With 3 bases clipped from V and 3 bases from J, the junction kept 8 bases outside the gene matches. CDR1 and CDR2 from the germline V gene are SGDLS and YYNGEE. CDR3 size: 16 residues. CDR3 bases: TGTGCCAGCAGCGGAGGACAGGGGCTTTCGACAGATACGCAGTATTTT. Translating it yields CASSGGQGLSTDTQYF.

The gene calls are TRBV5-4 and TRBJ2-1; 10 bases map to TRBD2. V was pared by 3 bases and J by 10 bases, with 10 bases of the junction left unmatched. The CDR3 loop spans 15 amino acids. The germline V gene encodes CDR1 SGHNT and CDR2 YYREEE (reference sequence). CDR3 amino acids: CASSYLLAGMAEQFF. The CDR3 DNA reads as TGTGCCAGCAGCTACCTACTAGCGGGGATGGCCGAGCAGTTCTTC.

The chain carries TRBV11-3 and TRBJ2-1; 8 nucleotides agree with TRBD2. The CDR3 extends over 17 amino acids. Germline CDR1 is SGHNT and CDR2 is YENEEA. Trimming at V came to 1 base and at J to 10 bases, leaving 15 bases not matched to a gene. This CDR3 reads CASSLAPSRGLAGEQFF. CDR3 nucleotides: TGTGCCAGCAGCTTAGCTCCATCGCGAGGACTAGCCGGAGAGCAGTTCTTC.

This sequence joins TRBV27 and TRBJ2-5; tentative D call: TRBD2 (5 bases). CDR3 length: 11 residues. Trimming took 5 bases from V and 11 from J, leaving 12 bases between them. The V gene's germline CDR1 is MNHEY and CDR2 SMNVEV (reference sequence). The CDR3 DNA is TGTGCCAGCAGTGCGGGTCGCCAACAGTACTTC. Encoded protein: CASSAGRQQYF.

This clone turned up a few times. CDR3 sequence reads: CASSLDWTGVFSSYNEQFF. The CDR3 nucleotides are TGTGCCAGCAGCTTAGATTGGACAGGGGTCTTTAGCTCCTACAATGAGCAGTTCTTC. V usage is TRBV7-2 and J usage is TRBJ2-1, with 9 bases lining up with TRBD1. Germline loops: CDR1 SGHTA, CDR2 FQGNSA. J lost 0 bases, V lost 1 base, and 10 bases had no gene match. This CDR3 has 19 residues.

The chain uses TRBV7-9 and TRBJ2-7; no firm D call. CDR3 length equals 13 residues. Trimming removed 5 bases at V and 2 bases at J, with 10 bases between. Germline V gene lookup returns CDR1 SEHNR and CDR2 FQNEAQ (reference sequence). The DNA of the CDR3 is TGTGCCAGCAGCCCAAATCGACCCTACGAGCAGTACTTC. Protein: CASSPNRPYEQYF.

This chain connects TRBV11-3 to TRBJ2-2; D is ambiguous. Between the trimmed V and J ends, which lost 2 bases and 5 bases, there was a span of 12 bases. The length of the CDR3 is 15 residues. CDR1 is SGHNT, CDR2 YENEEA, per germline. The CDR3 bases are TGTGCCAGCAGCTTAACGCTTAGTCGAACCGGGGAGCTGTTTTTT. Amino acid sequence: CASSLTLSRTGELFF.

The chain couples TRBV5-5 to TRBJ1-1, with TRBD1 identical over 7 bases. Germline lookup yields CDR1 SGHKS and CDR2 YYEKEE (reference sequence). Trimming took 3 bases from V and 0 from J; bases not matched to a gene: 2. CDR3 length: 14 residues. CDR3 DNA sequence: TGTGCCAGCAGCTGGGACAGATTGAACACTGAAGCTTTCTTT. Translated: CASSWDRLNTEAFF. Combining the CDR3 with reference TRBV5-5 and TRBJ1-1 gives the whole variable domain DAGVTQSPTHLIKTRGQQVTLRCSPISGHKSVSWYQQVLGQGPQFIFQYYEKEERGRGNFPDRFSARQFPNYSSELNVNALLLGDSALYLCASSWDRLNTEAFFGQGTRLTVV.

J is TRBJ2-3 and V is TRBV29-1; D is unresolved. Germline V gene lookup returns CDR1 SQVTM and CDR2 ANQGSEA. CDR3 size: 9 residues. Trimming cost V 7 bases and J 4 bases, with 3 bases left between them. CDR3 protein: CSESDTQYF. CDR3 nucleotides: TGCAGCGAGTCAGATACGCAGTATTTT.

The chain joins TRBV5-1 to TRBJ1-1; D call uncertain. This CDR3 contains 16 residues. V was shortened by 0 bases and J by 3 bases, with 15 bases between the two germline ends. The germline CDR1 and CDR2 sequences are SGHRS and YFSETQ. The CDR3 protein is CASSLAGGGLDTEAFF. The CDR3 DNA reads TGCGCCAGCAGCTTGGCCGGTGGAGGGTTGGACACTGAAGCTTTCTTT.

This clone was recorded only once. V is TRBV28 and J is TRBJ2-7; D is ambiguous. Looked up from germline, CDR1 is MDHEN and CDR2 is SYDVKM. The CDR3 is 12 residues long. The ends were cut back, 6 bases at V and 6 bases at J, with 12 bases in the middle. The CDR3 region has the DNA TGTGCCAGCAGCCCTCGTCTTTCCGAGCAGTACTTC. Amino acid sequence: CASSPRLSEQYF.

For the CDR3, the DNA is TGTGCCAGCAGCGTAGACCGGTACTCCTACGAGCAGTACTTC. Residues: CASSVDRYSYEQYF. The chain recombines TRBV7-8 with TRBJ2-7; D is uncertain. Trimming pared 5 bases from V and 0 bases from J, leaving 11 bases between. This CDR3 is 14 amino acids long. The germline V gene has CDR1 SGHVS and CDR2 FQNEAQ.

V and J are TRBV4-2 and TRBJ1-4; D remains unclear. Germline V gene lookup returns CDR1 LGHNA and CDR2 YNFKEQ. Trimming pared 1 base from V and 0 bases from J, leaving 12 bases between. The CDR3 has 17 residues. CDR3 sequence reads: CASSQAVAGSTNEKLFF. The CDR3 DNA reads as TGTGCCAGCAGCCAAGCGGTCGCGGGCTCAACTAATGAAAAACTGTTTTTT.